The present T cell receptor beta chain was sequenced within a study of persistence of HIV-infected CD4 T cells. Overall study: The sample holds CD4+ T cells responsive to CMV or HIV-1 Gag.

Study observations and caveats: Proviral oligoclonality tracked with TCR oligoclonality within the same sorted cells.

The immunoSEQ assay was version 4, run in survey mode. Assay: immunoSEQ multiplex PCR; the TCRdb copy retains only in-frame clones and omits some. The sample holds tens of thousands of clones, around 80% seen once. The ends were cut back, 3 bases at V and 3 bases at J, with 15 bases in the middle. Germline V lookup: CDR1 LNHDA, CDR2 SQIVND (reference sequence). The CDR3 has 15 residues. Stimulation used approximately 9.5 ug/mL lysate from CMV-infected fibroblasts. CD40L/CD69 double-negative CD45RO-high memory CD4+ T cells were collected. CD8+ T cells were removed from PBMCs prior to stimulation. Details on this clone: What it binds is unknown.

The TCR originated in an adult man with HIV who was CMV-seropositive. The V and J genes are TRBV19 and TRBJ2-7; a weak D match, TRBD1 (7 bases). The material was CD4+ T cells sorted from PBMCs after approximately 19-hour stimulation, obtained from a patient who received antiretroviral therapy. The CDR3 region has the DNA TGTGCCAGTAGTATTCTAAGACAGGGACTCTACGAGCAGTACTTC. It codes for CASSILRQGLYEQYF.